Below, 8 T cell receptor beta chains from the same sample are listed, as sequenced in a study of beta chain features in type 1 diabetes. The investigators reverse transcribed all of the isolated RNA, so they sequenced expressed TCRB transcripts. The table came from immunoSEQ multiplex PCR; TCRdb's copy has only in-frame clones and leaves some out. The sample lists about 360,000 clones, roughly an eighth occurring once. What was sequenced was naive CD4+ T cells from blood. The source is a man younger than 35 in good health.

V usage is TRBV18 and J usage is TRBJ1-1; D possibly corresponds to TRBD1 (6 bases). V was trimmed by 3 bases and J by 0 bases, leaving 14 bases between them. The CDR3 is 16 residues long. Germline V gives CDR1 KGHSH, CDR2 LQKENI. As DNA, the CDR3 is TGTGCCAGCTCACCCTCGGACAGTCTCATGAACACTGAAGCTTTCTTT. Its translation is CASSPSDSLMNTEAFF.

The sample holds a few counts of this clone. This rearrangement joins TRBV7-9 to TRBJ2-2; D unclear. The CDR3 runs 10 residues. CDR1 and CDR2 (germline): SEHNR, FQNEAQ (reference sequence). Trimming removed 10 bases from V and 3 bases from J, with 3 bases in between. The CDR3 coding sequence is TGTGCCACCTACACCGGGGAGCTGTTTTTT. Amino acids: CATYTGELFF.

This clone turned up a few times. The V call is TRBV5-6, the J call TRBJ2-5; 8 nucleotides match TRBD1. V was pared by 5 bases and J by 2 bases, with 5 bases of the junction left unmatched. This CDR3 is 14 amino acids long. Germline CDR1 is SGHDT and CDR2 is YYEEEE. The CDR3 region is CASSFGQGQETQYF. CDR3 bases: TGTGCCAGCAGTTTCGGACAGGGTCAAGAGACCCAGTACTTC. The full variable domain, in which reference TRBV5-6 and TRBJ2-5 provide the parts outside the CDR3, is DAGVTQSPTHLIKTRGQQVTLRCSPKSGHDTVSWYQQALGQGPQFIFQYYEEEERQRGNFPDRFSGHQFPNYSSELNVNALLLGDSALYLCASSFGQGQETQYFGPGTRLLVL.

The chain employs TRBV11-3 and TRBJ2-7; 13 bases fit TRBD2. The CDR3 runs to 15 residues. The V gene's germline CDR1 is SGHNT and CDR2 YENEEA. V dropped 4 bases and J dropped 6; count of bases not matched to a gene: 6. The CDR3 DNA is TGTGCCAGCAGCTCAAGGACTAGCGGGAGAAGCGAGCAGTACTTC. Protein product: CASSSRTSGRSEQYF.

The V and J genes are TRBV9 and TRBJ2-2; 12 bases align to TRBD2. Germline lookup yields CDR1 SGDLS and CDR2 YYNGEE. The ends lost 4 bases at V and 6 bases at J; junction bases unmatched: 7. The length of the CDR3 is 16 residues. The CDR3 DNA reads TGTGCCAGCAGCTCACTAGCGGGAGGAGAGGCCGGGGAGCTGTTTTTT. Protein sequence: CASSSLAGGEAGELFF.

The chain combines TRBV7-2 with TRBJ1-2, with TRBD1 matching 8 bases. CDR1 and CDR2 (germline): SGHTA, FQGNSA. The J segment lost 7 bases and the V segment lost 3 bases, leaving 1 base of the junction unmatched. The CDR3 is 12 residues long. CDR3 bases: TGTGCCAGCAGCTTGGACAGGGTTGGCTACACCTTC. Residues: CASSLDRVGYTF.

This clone was seen a handful of times. The chain uses TRBV28 and TRBJ1-2; 8 bases are a match to TRBD1. The ends lost 6 bases at V and 6 bases at J; junction bases unmatched: 3. CDR3 length: 12 amino acids. The germline V gene has CDR1 MDHEN and CDR2 SYDVKM. The chain's CDR3 is CASSDRGNGYTF. The DNA for the CDR3 is TGTGCCAGCAGCGACAGGGGCAATGGCTACACCTTC.

This clone was found a few times. The J gene is TRBJ2-3, the V gene TRBV30; 7 bases are shared with TRBD2. There are 15 residues in the CDR3. J was trimmed by 5 bases and V by 3 bases; bases with no gene match: 11. Germline CDR1 reads GTSNPN; CDR2 reads SVGIG (reference sequence). The CDR3 nucleotides are TGTGCCTGGAGCGGAACTAGCGCGAGACGAGATACGCAGTATTTT. Protein sequence: CAWSGTSARRDTQYF.